The 10 T cell receptor beta chains in this list originate from one sample, sequenced in a study of identifying expanded T cells in peripheral blood. Method: immunoSEQ multiplex PCR; TCRdb's copy keeps in-frame clones and lacks some. The sample lists 58,000 or so clones, over 80% seen once, with about 19% in the top ten. Sequenced: blood. These TCRs come from a person aged 18 to 70 in good health.

The V and J genes are TRBV6-4 and TRBJ1-2; D may be TRBD1 (5 bases). The CDR3 covers 13 residues. V was clipped by 6 bases and J by 3 bases, with 11 bases between them. The germline CDR1 and CDR2 sequences are MRHNA and SNTAGT. CDR3 sequence (DNA): TGTGCCAGCAGCCTGGGACGAGACTATGGCTACACCTTC. Encoded protein: CASSLGRDYGYTF.

On this clone: This probably arose from a read error, given a far larger clone one base away. The sample carries other DNA sequences with the same CDR3. The rearrangement uses TRBV7-2 and TRBJ2-7; the D gene is possibly TRBD1 (6 bases). V gave up 5 bases and J gave up 1 base, with 15 bases separating them. This CDR3 has 15 amino acids. Per the germline V gene, CDR1 is SGHTA and CDR2 is FQGNSA. The CDR3 DNA reads as TGTGCCAGCAGCCAACAAAGGACAGCGTCCTACGAGCAGTACTTC. Its protein product is CASSQQRTASYEQYF.

The genes are TRBV27 and TRBJ1-1; a possible D gene is TRBD1 (5 bases). In germline, CDR1 is MNHEY, CDR2 SMNVEV (reference sequence). This CDR3 is 16 amino acids long. V was shortened by 5 bases and J by 2 bases, with 18 bases between the two germline ends. The CDR3 DNA follows: TGTGCCAGCAGTGCCCTTTCTGTTCGGGGCAACACTGAAGCTTTCTTT. It codes for CASSALSVRGNTEAFF.

The chain carries TRBV4-1 and TRBJ2-2, with D hard to call. The CDR3 sequence is 12 residues long. V gave up 4 bases and J gave up 5 bases, with 5 bases separating them. CDR1 MGHRA and CDR2 YSYEKL come from the germline V gene. The CDR3 DNA is TGCGCCAGCAGCCTAGGGACCGGGGAGCTGTTTTTT. It codes for CASSLGTGELFF.

This clone was seen once. This chain links TRBV11-1 with TRBJ1-3, with 8 nucleotides matching TRBD1. CDR1 and CDR2 from the germline V gene are SGHAT and FQDESV (reference sequence). There are 14 residues in the CDR3. V lost 4 bases to trimming and J lost 2 bases; unmatched junction nucleotides: 1. The CDR3 DNA is TGTGCCAGCAGCTCGGACAGGGCTGGAAACACCATATATTTT. Translated, it gives CASSSDRAGNTIYF. Full variable domain (missing parts from reference TRBV11-1 and TRBJ1-3): EAEVAQSPRYKITEKSQAVAFWCDPISGHATLYWYRQILGQGPELLVQFQDESVVDDSQLPKDRFSAERLKGVDSTLKIQPAELGDSAMYLCASSSDRAGNTIYFGEGSWLTVV.

This clone was detected once. The rearrangement joins TRBV7-2 to TRBJ1-2; 9 positions match TRBD1. The ends lost 5 bases at V and 6 bases at J; junction bases unmatched: 4. The CDR3 has 13 amino acids. Germline values: CDR1 SGHTA, CDR2 FQGNSA. CDR3 loop: CASSPGTGHGYTF. The DNA for the CDR3 is TGTGCCAGCAGCCCAGGGACAGGGCATGGCTACACCTTC.

J is TRBJ2-7 and V is TRBV7-8; tentatively, D is TRBD1 (5 bases). CDR1 and CDR2 (germline): SGHVS, FQNEAQ. V was shortened by 1 base and J by 5 bases, with 12 bases between the two germline ends. The length of the CDR3 is 14 residues. The CDR3 DNA reads as TGTGCCAGCAGCTTAGGTGGCAGGGTGCACGAGCAGTACGTC. Translation gives CASSLGGRVHEQYV.

V usage is TRBV30 and J usage is TRBJ2-2; D possibly corresponds to TRBD1 (7 bases). The CDR3 is made up of 13 amino acids. Trimming left V 2 bases short and J 7 bases short, with 11 bases between. Germline CDR1 reads GTSNPN; CDR2 reads SVGIG (reference sequence). CDR3 bases: TGTGCCTGGAGTCAGGGGGGAGGCGGGGAGCTGTTTTTT. It specifies CAWSQGGGGELFF.

This chain connects TRBV6-5 to TRBJ1-1; no firm D call. Germline CDR1 MNHEY, CDR2 SVGAGI. The CDR3 is made up of 14 amino acids. The V gene lost 6 bases and the J gene lost 0 bases, with 11 bases spanning the gap. In nucleotides, the CDR3 is TGTGCCAGCAGACCACCTTCAGTGAACACTGAAGCTTTCTTT. Translated: CASRPPSVNTEAFF.

This clone was counted only a few times. The CDR3 nucleotides are TGTGCCAGCAGCGTGGACACACAGAATCGGGTGGCCCAGTACTTC. Its translation: CASSVDTQNRVAQYF. The chain links TRBV5-5 to TRBJ2-5; D is possibly TRBD1 (5 bases). Germline V gives CDR1 SGHKS, CDR2 YYEKEE (reference sequence). CDR3 length: 15 amino acids. V was trimmed by 4 bases and J by 9 bases, leaving 22 bases between them.